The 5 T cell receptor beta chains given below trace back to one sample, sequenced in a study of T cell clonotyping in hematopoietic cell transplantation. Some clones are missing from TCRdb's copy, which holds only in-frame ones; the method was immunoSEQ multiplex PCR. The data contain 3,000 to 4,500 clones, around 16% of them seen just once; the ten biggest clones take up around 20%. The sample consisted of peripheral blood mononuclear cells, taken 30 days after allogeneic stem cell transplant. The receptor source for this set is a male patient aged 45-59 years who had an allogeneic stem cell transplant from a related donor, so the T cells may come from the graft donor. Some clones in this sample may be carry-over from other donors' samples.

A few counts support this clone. DNA of the CDR3: TGTGCCAGCAGTGGGGACAGAGCCTACGAGCAGTACTTC. As protein: CASSGDRAYEQYF. The chain is built from TRBV25-1 and TRBJ2-7; 7 nucleotides line up with TRBD1. The trim removed 4 bases at V and 2 bases at J, leaving 2 bases unmatched. Germline V gene data show CDR1 as MGHDK and CDR2 as SYGVNS. The CDR3 has 13 amino acids.

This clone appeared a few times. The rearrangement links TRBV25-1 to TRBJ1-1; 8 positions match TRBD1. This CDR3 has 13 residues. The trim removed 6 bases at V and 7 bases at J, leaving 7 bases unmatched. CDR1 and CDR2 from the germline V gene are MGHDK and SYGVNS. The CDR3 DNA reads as TGTGCCAGCAGAGATCCACAGGGGGTTGAAGCTTTCTTT. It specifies CASRDPQGVEAFF.

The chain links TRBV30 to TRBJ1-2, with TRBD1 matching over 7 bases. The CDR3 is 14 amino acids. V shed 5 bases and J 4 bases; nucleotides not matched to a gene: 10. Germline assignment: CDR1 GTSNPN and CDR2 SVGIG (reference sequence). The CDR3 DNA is TGTGCCTGGGCTCCATTGACAGGGCCCTATGGCTACACCTTC. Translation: CAWAPLTGPYGYTF.

CDR3 DNA: TGTGCCTGGAGTGTACGGACCGGGGGGGCCTATAATTCACCCCTCCACTTT. Protein product: CAWSVRTGGAYNSPLHF. The J gene is TRBJ1-6, the V gene TRBV30, with a tentative D call TRBD1 (5 bases). Germline V CDR1 and CDR2: GTSNPN, SVGIG (reference sequence). The CDR3 contains 17 residues. V was shortened by 0 bases and J by 2 bases, with 14 bases between the two germline ends.

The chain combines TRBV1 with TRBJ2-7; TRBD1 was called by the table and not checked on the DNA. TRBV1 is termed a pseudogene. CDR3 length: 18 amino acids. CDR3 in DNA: TGCACCAGCAGCCAAGTAGCCCGGGGACAGGGGGGCTCCTACGAGCAGTACTTC. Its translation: CTSSQVARGQGGSYEQYF.